The 12 T cell receptor beta chains below were found in one sample sequenced in a study of STAT5B mutations in CD4+ large granular lymphocyte leukemia. Data came from immunoSEQ multiplex PCR; TCRdb stores just in-frame clones and leaves some out. The table records approximately 41,000 clones, roughly 85% of them present only once. Sequenced: CD4+ T cells from blood buffy coats. These receptors came from a human donor in good health.

The CDR3 loop is CSPSGGDSTNEKLFF. For the CDR3, the DNA is TGCAGCCCCTCAGGGGGGGATTCAACTAATGAAAAACTGTTTTTT. The rearrangement links TRBV29-1 to TRBJ1-4; the match to TRBD1 covers 7 bases. CDR3 length equals 15 residues. After removal of 8 bases from V and 0 bases from J, the junction contained 9 bases not matched to a gene. Germline V gene data show CDR1 as SQVTM and CDR2 as ANQGSEA.

V usage is TRBV9 and J usage is TRBJ2-1, with a possible D match to TRBD1 (5 bases). V lost 0 bases to trimming and J lost 6 bases, with 10 bases between them. Germline CDR1 is SGDLS and CDR2 is YYNGEE. The CDR3 contains 14 residues. In nucleotides, the CDR3 is TGTGCCAGCAGCGTAGTCAGGGTGGGCAATGAGCAGTTCTTC. Amino acid sequence: CASSVVRVGNEQFF.

This chain links TRBV6-1 with TRBJ1-2; 9 bases fit TRBD1. This CDR3 spans 13 amino acids. Looked up from germline, CDR1 is MNHNS and CDR2 is SASEGT. Losses at the gene ends were 6 bases for V and 7 bases for J; bases not matched to a gene: 6. CDR3: CASRDTGGVGYTF. CDR3 sequence (DNA): TGTGCCAGCAGGGACACAGGGGGCGTTGGCTACACCTTC.

The chain joins TRBV15 to TRBJ1-2, with D maybe TRBD1 (5 bases). This CDR3 region has 14 residues. CDR1 and CDR2 from the germline V gene are LNHNV and YYDKDF (reference sequence). With 2 bases removed from V and 1 base from J, the gap between germline ends came to 8 bases. The DNA for the CDR3 is TGTGCCACCAGCAGACAGGGTATTAACTATGGCTACACCTTC. It specifies CATSRQGINYGYTF.

This chain joins TRBV19 and TRBJ1-5; perhaps TRBD1 as D (6 bases). This CDR3 comprises 18 residues. Trimming removed 7 bases from V and 2 bases from J, with 24 bases in between. The germline gives CDR1 LNHDA, CDR2 SQIVND (reference sequence). CDR3 nucleotide sequence: TGTGCCAGTACCCCTAACCGGGGACAACTCAGGGGCAATCAGCCCCAGCATTTT. Its protein product is CASTPNRGQLRGNQPQHF.

This sequence joins TRBV5-5 and TRBJ2-7, with unresolved D. The V gene lost 0 bases and the J gene lost 5 bases, with 12 bases spanning the gap. This CDR3 comprises 14 residues. Germline V gene lookup returns CDR1 SGHKS and CDR2 YYEKEE (reference sequence). The CDR3 coding sequence is TGTGCCAGCAGCTTGGAGTGGGCAGCTCACGAGCAGTACTTC. Translating gives CASSLEWAAHEQYF.

This clone was seen a single time. The rearrangement joins TRBV28 to TRBJ2-7; D is unclear. This CDR3 has 14 residues. CDR1 MDHEN and CDR2 SYDVKM come from the germline V gene. The V and J ends lost 1 base and 0 bases respectively, with 7 bases between them. In nucleotides, the CDR3 is TGTGCCAGCAGTTTATCAAGTGGCTCCTACGAGCAGTACTTC. Translated: CASSLSSGSYEQYF.

V and J are TRBV4-1 and TRBJ2-1; no clear D. CDR3 length equals 14 residues. The V gene lost 1 base and the J gene lost 3 bases, with 7 bases spanning the gap. The germline gives CDR1 MGHRA, CDR2 YSYEKL. This CDR3 reads CASSQALVYNEQFF. The CDR3 nucleotides read TGCGCCAGCAGCCAAGCCCTAGTCTACAATGAGCAGTTCTTC.

Notes on this clone: Sequence at one end of the junction differs from germline and may be a read error. This sequence joins TRBV30 and TRBJ2-5; 9 bases are shared with TRBD1. The CDR3 sequence is 14 residues long. Germline values: CDR1 GTSNPN, CDR2 SVGIG (reference sequence). CDR3 region: CAWRLSGTGTNMHF. The CDR3 DNA is TGTGCCTGGAGACTTTCCGGGACAGGGACTAATATGCACTTC.

The chain couples TRBV9 to TRBJ2-6; 7 positions agree with TRBD1. In germline, CDR1 is SGDLS, CDR2 YYNGEE. V lost 4 bases and J lost 3; bases outside the gene matches: 4. This CDR3 contains 15 residues. CDR3 sequence (DNA): TGTGCCAGCAGCACCGGGACAGTTGGGGCCAACGTCCTGACTTTC. Encoded protein: CASSTGTVGANVLTF.

As concerns this clone: Other DNA sequences of this sample code for an identical CDR3. DNA of the CDR3: TGTGCCACCAGCAGGTCCCAGGACAGGCTACTCAATCAGCCCCAGCATTTT. It translates to CATSRSQDRLLNQPQHF. The rearrangement links TRBV15 to TRBJ1-5; 7 bases map to TRBD1. CDR3 length equals 17 residues. Germline CDR1 and CDR2: LNHNV and YYDKDF (reference sequence). V lost 3 bases and J lost 3; bases outside the gene matches: 11.

This chain joins TRBV6-5 and TRBJ1-4; possibly TRBD1 for D (6 bases). V gave up 5 bases and J gave up 3 bases, with 10 bases separating them. The CDR3 runs 14 residues. Per the germline V gene, CDR1 is MNHEY and CDR2 is SVGAGI. CDR3 loop: CASSTQGSNEKLFF. For the CDR3, the DNA is TGTGCCAGCAGTACACAGGGTTCTAATGAAAAACTGTTTTTT.